The 2 T cell receptor beta chains given below trace back to one sample, sequenced in a study of blood T cell repertoires in COVID-19. Only in-frame clones appear in the TCRdb table, and some are missing; sequencing was by immunoSEQ multiplex PCR. The repertoire includes about 170,000 clones, approximately 86% of them detected once, and under 3% sits in the top ten. The material sequenced was peripheral blood. These receptors came from a woman of 80 years or more with COVID-19, enrolled during active disease.

The chain has TRBV28 and TRBJ2-7, with 14 bases fitting TRBD2. CDR1 and CDR2 (germline): MDHEN, SYDVKM. This CDR3 has 18 amino acids. The J segment lost 3 bases and the V segment lost 6 bases, leaving 13 bases of the junction unmatched. This chain's CDR3 is CASSSLGLAGEKVYEQYF. CDR3 nucleotides: TGTGCCAGCAGCTCTTTGGGACTAGCGGGAGAAAAAGTCTACGAGCAGTACTTC.

This rearrangement joins TRBV7-2 to TRBJ2-5, with a weak D call TRBD1 (6 bases). This CDR3 spans 14 amino acids. CDR1 is SGHTA, CDR2 FQGNSA, per germline. Trimming took off 5 bases at V and 1 base at J, with 11 bases between the two ends. Here the CDR3 DNA reads TGTGCCAGCAGCAAAACAGGGCTCCAAGAGACCCAGTACTTC. Protein product: CASSKTGLQETQYF.